This T cell receptor beta chain was recovered during a study of T cells after yellow fever vaccination. The study's findings and limits: Peak timing came faster in the weaker secondary response, day 5 versus 15.

Conversion of TCR transcripts into cDNA relied on 5'RACE template switching, which added a universal primer site and UMIs. TCRdb re-called the 5' RACE reads through MiXCR, storing one row per CDR3 protein. The table shows 300,000 or so distinct CDR3 sequences, with 8% to 9.5% occurring only once. Worth noting for this clonotype: Its antigen is unidentified.

CDR1 and CDR2 from the germline V gene are ENHRY and SYGVKD. V shed 3 bases and J shed 7 bases, with 8 bases lying between them. The CDR3 contains 12 residues. The starting material was PBMCs, obtained roughly 45 days after the first yellow fever vaccination. The TCR sequence derives from a man younger than 35 who received the YFV17D yellow fever vaccine. The V gene is TRBV10-3, the J gene TRBJ2-3; D is undetermined. The chain's CDR3 is CAISEQLYTQYF. CDR3 DNA sequence: TGTGCCATCAGTGAACAGCTATATACGCAGTATTTT.